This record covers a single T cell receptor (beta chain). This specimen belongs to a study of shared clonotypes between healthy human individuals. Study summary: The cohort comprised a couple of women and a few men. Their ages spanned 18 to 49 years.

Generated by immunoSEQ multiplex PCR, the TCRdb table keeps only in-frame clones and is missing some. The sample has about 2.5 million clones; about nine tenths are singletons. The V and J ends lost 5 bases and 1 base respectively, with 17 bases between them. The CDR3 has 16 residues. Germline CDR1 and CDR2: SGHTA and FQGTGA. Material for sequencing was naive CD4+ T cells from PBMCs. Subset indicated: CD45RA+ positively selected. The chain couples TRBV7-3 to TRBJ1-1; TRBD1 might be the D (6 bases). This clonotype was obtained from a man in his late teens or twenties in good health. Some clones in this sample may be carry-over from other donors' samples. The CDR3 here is CASSLESGGPNTEAFF. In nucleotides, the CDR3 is TGTGCCAGCAGCCTCGAGTCGGGGGGCCCGAACACTGAAGCTTTCTTT.